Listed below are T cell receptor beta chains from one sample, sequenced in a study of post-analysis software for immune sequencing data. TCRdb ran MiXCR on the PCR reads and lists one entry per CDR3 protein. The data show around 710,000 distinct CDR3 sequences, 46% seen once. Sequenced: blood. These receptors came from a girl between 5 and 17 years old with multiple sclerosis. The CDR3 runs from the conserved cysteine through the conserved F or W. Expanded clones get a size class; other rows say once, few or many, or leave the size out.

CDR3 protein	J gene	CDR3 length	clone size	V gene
CASSLETATYEQYF	TRBJ2-7	14	few	TRBV7-2
CASSPTTGNTEAFF	TRBJ1-1	14	NA	TRBV12-3/TRBV12-4
CASSLWQGRQPQHF	TRBJ1-5	14	few	TRBV12-3/TRBV12-4
CASSIDLDNLETQYF	TRBJ2-3	15	NA	TRBV19
CATSRAFASGNEQYF	NA	15	NA	TRBV15
CASSQGAGGLETQYF	TRBJ2-5	15	NA	TRBV4-2
CASSLALPYEQYF	TRBJ2-7	13	few	TRBV27
CATHMTGGYNEQFF	TRBJ2-1	14	NA	TRBV28
CASAGTSREQFF	TRBJ2-1	12	NA	TRBV27
CSVEGHRGVNTEAFF	TRBJ1-1	15	NA	TRBV29-1
CASRVAGESYEQYF	TRBJ2-7	14	NA	TRBV5-8
CASSSIPGHTNTEAFF	TRBJ1-1	16	NA	TRBV7-9
CASSPHGARYGYTF	TRBJ1-2	14	NA	TRBV5-5
CASSLSASVRPTDTQYF	TRBJ2-3	17	NA	TRBV27
CSASESFGEEQFF	TRBJ2-1	13	NA	TRBV20-1
CASSFVLAGGEDTQYF	TRBJ2-3	16	NA	TRBV28
CASSKGASPYEQYF	TRBJ2-7	14	NA	TRBV27
CASSLGAITGYTYEQYF	TRBJ2-7	17	few	TRBV7-9
CASSGSGRAERVYEQFF	TRBJ2-1	17	NA	TRBV7-9
CASSIILAENYEQYF	TRBJ2-7	15	NA	TRBV19
CASSLWLAGGGNYNEQFF	TRBJ2-1	18	NA	TRBV12-3/TRBV12-4
CSVFPPGGTTDTQYF	TRBJ2-3	15	many	TRBV29-1
CASSDKPDRLYEQYF	TRBJ2-7	15	NA	TRBV7-2
CASRLMTGRDYTF	TRBJ1-2	13	NA	TRBV3-1
CASSPVVETQYF	TRBJ2-5	12	NA	TRBV5-8
CSAGSMSSYEQYF	TRBJ2-7	13	NA	TRBV20-1
CASSQALASGTSGSPYF	TRBJ2-5	17	NA	TRBV4-2
CASSYGAGGDEQYF	TRBJ2-7	14	few	TRBV6-5
CASIGTGGYEQYF	TRBJ2-7	13	few	TRBV6-1
CASVPPLGRGTQYF	NA	14	few	TRBV6-1
CSARDTSEAFF	TRBJ1-1	11	NA	TRBV20-1
CASSLIQGSGEQYF	NA	14	few	TRBV5-1
CASSQSGGSSYNEQYF	NA	16	NA	TRBV23-1
CSAESSGRAGANVLTF	TRBJ2-6	16	few	TRBV29-1
CAWSLSLGYTF	TRBJ1-2	11	few	TRBV30
CSATRDGAKNIQYF	TRBJ2-4	14	NA	TRBV29-1
CSAFPNEQFF	TRBJ2-1	10	few	TRBV20-1
CATLGNTEAFF	TRBJ1-1	11	NA	TRBV10-3
CASSRDTETQYF	NA	12	NA	TRBV6-2/TRBV6-3
CASSLEAGRGEKLFF	TRBJ1-4	15	NA	TRBV5-1
CAISEFEKLEQFF	TRBJ2-1	13	NA	TRBV10-3
CASSDQGGPDTQYF	TRBJ2-3	14	few	TRBV6-4
CASRPGGSTPPGYEQFF	TRBJ2-1	17	few	TRBV27
CASSLEQGASTEAFF	TRBJ1-1	15	NA	TRBV7-9
CASSQDHLARDRPYNEQFF	TRBJ2-1	19	NA	TRBV4-2
CSVVGQGANGYTF	TRBJ1-2	13	NA	TRBV29-1
CSVLAGGTYNEQFF	TRBJ2-1	14	NA	TRBV29-1
CASSRTGRKDTEAFF	TRBJ1-1	15	NA	TRBV5-5
CASSPWTGSSTNTGELFF	TRBJ2-2	18	NA	TRBV9
CASTTSYEQYF	TRBJ2-7	11	few	TRBV7-9
CASSQGDRVNQPQHF	TRBJ1-5	15	NA	TRBV4-1
CSARDRGLGEQYF	TRBJ2-7	13	NA	TRBV20-1
CASSWELELGNEQFF	TRBJ2-1	15	NA	TRBV12-3/TRBV12-4